The 8 T cell receptor beta chains given below trace back to one sample, sequenced in a study of graft-versus-host responses after intestinal transplantation. TCRdb's copy holds only in-frame clones and misses some; the assay was immunoSEQ multiplex PCR. The sample includes around 37,000 clones, 83% of them seen just once. The sequenced sample was PBMCs, obtained less than 1,400 days after transplant. The receptor set was obtained from a human patient who received an intestinal transplant, so some T cells may come from the graft donor.

J is TRBJ1-4 and V is TRBV6-5, with D possibly matching TRBD1 (6 bases). The V gene's germline CDR1 is MNHEY and CDR2 SVGAGI. This CDR3 is built from 16 residues. Trimming took 2 bases from V and 0 from J, leaving 10 bases between them. CDR3: CASSYTGTATNEKLFF. For the CDR3, the DNA is TGTGCCAGCAGTTACACAGGGACTGCAACTAATGAAAAACTGTTTTTT.

This chain joins TRBV4-1 and TRBJ1-5, with no clear D. Trimming left V 3 bases short and J 1 base short, with 10 bases between. Germline V gene lookup returns CDR1 MGHRA and CDR2 YSYEKL. This CDR3 has 15 amino acids. CDR3 region: CASSQEARSNQPQHF. The CDR3 DNA reads as TGCGCCAGCAGCCAGGAAGCCAGAAGCAATCAGCCCCAGCATTTT.

The rearrangement links TRBV6-6 to TRBJ1-2; D remains ambiguous. Germline V gene data show CDR1 as MNHNY and CDR2 as SVGAGI (reference sequence). This CDR3 spans 13 amino acids. V was pared by 1 base and J by 8 bases, with 11 bases between. The CDR3: CASSYLNVGGYTF. In DNA, the CDR3 is TGTGCCAGCAGTTACTTGAACGTAGGGGGCTACACCTTC.

The chain recombines TRBV6-5 with TRBJ2-1; 10 bases align to TRBD2. The CDR3 runs to 15 residues. Germline loops: CDR1 MNHEY, CDR2 SVGAGI. V lost 2 bases, J lost 8 bases, and 6 bases stayed unmatched. CDR3 nucleotide sequence: TGTGCCAGCAGTTACACTAGCGGGACTGTCGATGAGCAGTTCTTC. It is translated as CASSYTSGTVDEQFF.

This chain joins TRBV27 and TRBJ1-2; TRBD1 matches at 7 bases. The CDR3 covers 14 residues. Germline assignment: CDR1 MNHEY and CDR2 SMNVEV (reference sequence). With 7 bases clipped from V and 0 bases from J, the junction kept 5 bases outside the gene matches. Here the CDR3 reads CASTPTGTNYGYTF. For the CDR3, the DNA is TGTGCCAGCACCCCGACAGGGACTAACTATGGCTACACCTTC.

CDR3 in DNA: TGTGCCAGCAGCGAAGGACAGCGTGGCTACACCTTC. It codes for CASSEGQRGYTF. The chain couples TRBV5-6 to TRBJ1-2; TRBD1 is a possible D gene (6 bases). CDR3 length: 12 amino acids. Trimming removed 4 bases from V and 7 bases from J, with 11 bases in between. Germline-derived CDR1 and CDR2 are SGHDT and YYEEEE.

This chain joins TRBV2 and TRBJ2-7; 11 bases are shared with TRBD2. The V gene's germline CDR1 is SNHLY and CDR2 FYNNEI. J gave up 5 bases and V 5 bases, and 8 bases lay outside the gene matches. The CDR3 runs to 15 residues. The CDR3 DNA reads TGTGCCAGCAGTCTTGGACTAGCGGGTGGTAACGAGCAGTACTTC. It codes for CASSLGLAGGNEQYF.

The V gene is TRBV19, the J gene TRBJ2-1, with D perhaps TRBD1 or TRBD2 (5 bases each). Trimming took 3 bases from V and 6 from J, leaving 15 bases between them. CDR3 length: 15 amino acids. Looked up from germline, CDR1 is LNHDA and CDR2 is SQIVND (reference sequence). The CDR3 DNA reads TGTGCCAGTAGTATCGGGCTAGTTGGGGGCAATGAGCAGTTCTTC. It yields the protein CASSIGLVGGNEQFF.